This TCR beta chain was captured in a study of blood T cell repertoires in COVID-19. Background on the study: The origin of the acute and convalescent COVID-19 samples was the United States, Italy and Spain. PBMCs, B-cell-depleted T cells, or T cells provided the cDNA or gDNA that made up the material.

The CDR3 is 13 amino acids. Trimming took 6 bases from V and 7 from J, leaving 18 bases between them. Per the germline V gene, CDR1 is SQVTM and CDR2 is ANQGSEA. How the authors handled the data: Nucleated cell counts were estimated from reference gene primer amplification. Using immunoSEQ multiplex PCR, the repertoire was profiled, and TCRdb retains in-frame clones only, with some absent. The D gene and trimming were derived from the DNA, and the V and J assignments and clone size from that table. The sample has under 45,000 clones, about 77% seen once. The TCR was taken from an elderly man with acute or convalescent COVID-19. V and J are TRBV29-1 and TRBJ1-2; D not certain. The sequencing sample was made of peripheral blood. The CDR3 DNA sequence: TGCAGCGTCCAGATAGCGGGCACTGGTGGCTACACCTTC. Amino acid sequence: CSVQIAGTGGYTF.